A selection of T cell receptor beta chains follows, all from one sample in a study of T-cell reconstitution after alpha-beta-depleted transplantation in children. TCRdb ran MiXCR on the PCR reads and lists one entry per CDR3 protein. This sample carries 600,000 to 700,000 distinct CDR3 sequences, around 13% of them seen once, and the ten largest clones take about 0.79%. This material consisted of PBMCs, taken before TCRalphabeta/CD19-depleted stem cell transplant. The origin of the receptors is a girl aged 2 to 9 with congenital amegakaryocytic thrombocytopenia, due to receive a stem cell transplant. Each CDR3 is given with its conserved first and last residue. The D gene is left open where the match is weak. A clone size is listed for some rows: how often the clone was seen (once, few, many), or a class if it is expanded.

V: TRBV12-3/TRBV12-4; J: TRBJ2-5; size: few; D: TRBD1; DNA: TGTGCCAGCAGTTTAGGGGACAGTGGGGCCTTTGGGGAGACCCAGTACTTC; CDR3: CASSLGDSGAFGETQYF
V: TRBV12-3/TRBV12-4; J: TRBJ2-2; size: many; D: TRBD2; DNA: TGTGCCAGCAGTTTAAGACTAGCAGACACCGGGGAGCTGTTTTTT; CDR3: CASSLRLADTGELFF
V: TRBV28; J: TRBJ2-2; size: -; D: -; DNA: TGTGCCAGCAGTTCCGTCTCGGGGACCGGGGAGCTGTTTTTT; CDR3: CASSSVSGTGELFF
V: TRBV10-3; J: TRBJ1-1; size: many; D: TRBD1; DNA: TGTGCCATCAGTGAGGGACAGGGGAACACTGAAGCTTTCTTT; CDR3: CAISEGQGNTEAFF
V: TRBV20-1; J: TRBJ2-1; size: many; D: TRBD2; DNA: TGCAGTGCACTAGCGGGAAACAATGAGCAGTTCTTC; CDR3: CSALAGNNEQFF
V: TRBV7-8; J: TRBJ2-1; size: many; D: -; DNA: TGTGCCAGCAGCTCTATCGGGAGCTACAATGAGCAGTTCTTC; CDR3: CASSSIGSYNEQFF
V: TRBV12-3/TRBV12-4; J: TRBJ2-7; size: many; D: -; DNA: TGTGCCAGCAGTTTCGGAGGGAGATACGAGCAGTACTTC; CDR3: CASSFGGRYEQYF
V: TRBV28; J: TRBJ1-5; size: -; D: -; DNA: TGTGCCAGCAGTTTACGGCGGACGGGGGATCAGCCCCAGCATTTT; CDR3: CASSLRRTGDQPQHF
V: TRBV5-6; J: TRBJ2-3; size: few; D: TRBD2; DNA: TGTGCCAGCAGCAGAGGGACTAGCGTCTACACAGATACGCAGTATTTT; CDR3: CASSRGTSVYTDTQYF
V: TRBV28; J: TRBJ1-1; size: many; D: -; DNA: TGTGCCAGCACTGGGGAGGGTGGGGACACTGAAGCTTTCTTT; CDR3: CASTGEGGDTEAFF
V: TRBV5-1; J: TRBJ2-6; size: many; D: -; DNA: TGCGCCAGCGTTCCAGCTTGGACCTCTGGGGCCAACGTCCTGACTTTC; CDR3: CASVPAWTSGANVLTF
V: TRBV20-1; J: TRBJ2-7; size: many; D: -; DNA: TGCAGTGCCTTTCCCGGACAGTGGTCCTACGAGCAGTACTTC; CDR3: CSAFPGQWSYEQYF
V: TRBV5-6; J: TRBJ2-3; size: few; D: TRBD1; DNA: TGTGCCAGCAGTGCGGGACAGGGGCGGGATACGCAGTATTTT; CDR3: CASSAGQGRDTQYF
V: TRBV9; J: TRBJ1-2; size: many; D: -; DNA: TGTGCCAGCAGCAGGAATCGGAGCTATGGCTACACCTTC; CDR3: CASSRNRSYGYTF
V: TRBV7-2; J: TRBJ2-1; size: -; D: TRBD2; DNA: TGTGCCCGCTTTGCGGGAGATGCGTACAATGAGCAGTTCTTC; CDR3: CARFAGDAYNEQFF
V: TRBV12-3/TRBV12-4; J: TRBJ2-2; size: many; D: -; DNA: TGTGCCAGCACCAAATGGTCGGAGACTGGGGAGCTGTTTTTT; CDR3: CASTKWSETGELFF
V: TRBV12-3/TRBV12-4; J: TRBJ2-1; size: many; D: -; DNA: TGTGCCAGCAGTTTAGCCCACGAGACTAGGCGGTCTGAGCAGTTCTTC; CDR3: CASSLAHETRRSEQFF
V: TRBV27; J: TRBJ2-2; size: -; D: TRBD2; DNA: TGTGCCAGCAGCCCTGGACTAGCGGGAGTCGCCACCGGGGAGCTGTTTTTT; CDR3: CASSPGLAGVATGELFF
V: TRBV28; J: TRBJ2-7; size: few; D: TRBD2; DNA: TGTGCCAGCAGCAGCGGAGCGGGAGCCTTATCTGCGGAGCAGTACTTC; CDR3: CASSSGAGALSAEQYF
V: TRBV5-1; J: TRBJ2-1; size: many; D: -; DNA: TGCGCCAGCAGCTTGGTCGCGGGATACAATGAGCAGTTCTTC; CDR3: CASSLVAGYNEQFF
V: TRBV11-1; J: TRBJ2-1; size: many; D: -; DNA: TGTGCCAGCAGCTCCTGGGACATTTACAATGAGCAGTTCTTC; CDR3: CASSSWDIYNEQFF
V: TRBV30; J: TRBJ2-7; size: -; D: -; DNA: TGTGCCTGGAGTGAGGGGACCCCCTACGAGCAGTACTTC; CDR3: CAWSEGTPYEQYF
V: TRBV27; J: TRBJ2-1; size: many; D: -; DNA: TGTGCCAGCAGTTTCCGATTCATACTAGGCCAGGAGCAGTTCTTC; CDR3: CASSFRFILGQEQFF
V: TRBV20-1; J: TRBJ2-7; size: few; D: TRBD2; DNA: TGCAGTGCTAGCCCCCAACCGGGACTAGCAGGCTACGAGCAGTACTTC; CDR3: CSASPQPGLAGYEQYF
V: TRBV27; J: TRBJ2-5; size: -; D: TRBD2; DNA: TGTGCCAGCAGTCCTATCGGGACTAGCGGGCCGCACCAAGAGACCCAGTACTTC; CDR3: CASSPIGTSGPHQETQYF
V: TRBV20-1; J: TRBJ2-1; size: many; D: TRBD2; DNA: TGCAGTGCTAGTGTTGCCGGGAGGGCGGATGAGCAGTTCTTC; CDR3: CSASVAGRADEQFF
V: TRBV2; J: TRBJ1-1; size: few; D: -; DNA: TGTGCCAGCTCACGGGGGCACCGGAACACTGAAGCTTTCTTT; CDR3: CASSRGHRNTEAFF
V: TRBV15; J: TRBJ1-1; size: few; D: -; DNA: TGTGCCACCAGCAGAGATGGGCCGGCTTTCTTT; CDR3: CATSRDGPAFF